The next 3 T cell receptor beta chains were all read from a single sample in a study of blood T cells in healthy people across ages. PCR was performed a second time for about 7 to 11 cycles using a sample-barcoded 5' primer and a J-beta primer mix. TCRdb re-derived calls from the 5' RACE reads in MiXCR, one entry per CDR3 protein. The sample has about a million distinct CDR3 sequences, roughly 50% seen once. Specimen: blood. The receptors shown here come from a woman aged 60-75 years in good health.

Ten or more counts support this clonotype. J is TRBJ2-5 and V is TRBV27; 7 bases agree with TRBD2. The CDR3 is 13 amino acids. V lost 3 bases to trimming and J lost 5 bases; unmatched junction nucleotides: 3. Germline V CDR1 and CDR2: MNHEY, SMNVEV (reference sequence). The chain's CDR3 is CASSFGGLETQYF. CDR3 in DNA: TGTGCCAGCAGTTTCGGGGGGTTGGAGACCCAGTACTTC.

The chain couples TRBV7-9 to TRBJ2-7, with 8 bases aligning to TRBD2. Germline V lookup: CDR1 SEHNR, CDR2 FQNEAQ (reference sequence). This CDR3 region has 18 residues. Trimming removed 1 base from V and 0 bases from J; junction bases left unmatched: 11. The DNA of the CDR3 is TGTGCCAGCAGCTTAGTCCCCCCACTAGCGGAGAGCTCCTACGAGCAGTACTTC. Its protein product is CASSLVPPLAESSYEQYF.

The chain employs TRBV2 and TRBJ2-4; D unresolved. The CDR3 extends over 12 amino acids. Per the germline V gene, CDR1 is SNHLY and CDR2 is FYNNEI. Between the trimmed V and J ends, which lost 4 bases and 15 bases, there was a span of 16 bases. Here the CDR3 reads CASSVTSRLAYF. The CDR3 DNA is TGTGCCAGCAGTGTCACTTCGAGGCTCGCGTACTTC. The whole variable domain, remainder taken from reference TRBV2 and TRBJ2-4, is EPEVTQTPSHQVTQMGQEVILRCVPISNHLYFYWYRQILGQKVEFLVSFYNNEISEKSEIFDDQFSVERPDGSNFTLKIRSTKLEDSAMYFCASSVTSRLAYFGAGTRLSVL.